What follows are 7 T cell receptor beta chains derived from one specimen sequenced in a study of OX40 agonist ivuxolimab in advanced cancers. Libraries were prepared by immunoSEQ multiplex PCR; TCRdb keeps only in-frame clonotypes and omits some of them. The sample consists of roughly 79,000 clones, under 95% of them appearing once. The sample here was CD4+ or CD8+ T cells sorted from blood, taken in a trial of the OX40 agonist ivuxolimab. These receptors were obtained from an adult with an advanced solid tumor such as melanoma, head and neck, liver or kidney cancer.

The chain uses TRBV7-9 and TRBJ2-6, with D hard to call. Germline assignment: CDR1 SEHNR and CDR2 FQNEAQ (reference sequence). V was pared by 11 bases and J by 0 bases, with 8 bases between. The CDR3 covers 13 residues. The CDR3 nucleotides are TGTGCCCTATTCCGCTCTGGGGCCAACGTCCTGACTTTC. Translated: CALFRSGANVLTF. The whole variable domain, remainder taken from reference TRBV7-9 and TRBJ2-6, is DTGVSQNPRHKITKRGQNVTFRCDPISEHNRLYWYRQTLGQGPEFLTYFQNEAQLEKSRLLSDRFSAERPKGSFSTLEIQRTEQGDSAMYLCALFRSGANVLTFGAGSRLTVL.

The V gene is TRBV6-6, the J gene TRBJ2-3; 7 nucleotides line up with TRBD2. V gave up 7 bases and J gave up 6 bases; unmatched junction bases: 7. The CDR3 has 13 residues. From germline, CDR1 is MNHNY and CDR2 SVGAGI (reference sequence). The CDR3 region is CASTRAGVDTQYF. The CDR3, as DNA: TGTGCCAGCACTCGGGCGGGGGTCGATACGCAGTATTTT.

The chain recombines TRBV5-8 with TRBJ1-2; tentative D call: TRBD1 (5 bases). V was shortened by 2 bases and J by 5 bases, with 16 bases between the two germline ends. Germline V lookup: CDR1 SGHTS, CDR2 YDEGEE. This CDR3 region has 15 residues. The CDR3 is CASSFDLGALYGYTF. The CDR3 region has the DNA TGTGCCAGCAGCTTTGATTTAGGGGCCCTTTATGGCTACACCTTC.

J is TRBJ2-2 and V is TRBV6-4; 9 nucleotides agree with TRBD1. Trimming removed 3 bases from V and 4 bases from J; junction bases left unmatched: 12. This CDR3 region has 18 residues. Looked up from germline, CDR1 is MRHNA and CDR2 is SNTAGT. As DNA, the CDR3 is TGTGCCAGCAGTGAGTCGCACTGGGACAGGGAAGGCACCGGGGAGCTGTTTTTT. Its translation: CASSESHWDREGTGELFF.

In nucleotides, the CDR3 is TGTGCCAGCAGTGTCCGGGGTTATGGGAATGAAAAACTGTTTTTT. The encoded protein is CASSVRGYGNEKLFF. The V call is TRBV6-6, the J call TRBJ1-4, with D unclear. V lost 5 bases, J lost 5 bases, and 15 bases lay in between. This CDR3 comprises 15 residues. Germline CDR1 is MNHNY and CDR2 is SVGAGI (reference sequence).

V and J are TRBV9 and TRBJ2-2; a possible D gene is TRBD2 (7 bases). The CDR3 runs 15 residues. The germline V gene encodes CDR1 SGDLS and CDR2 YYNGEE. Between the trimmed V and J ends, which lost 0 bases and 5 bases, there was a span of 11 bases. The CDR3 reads CASSVAGGNTGELFF. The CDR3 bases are TGTGCCAGCAGCGTAGCGGGGGGCAATACCGGGGAGCTGTTTTTT.

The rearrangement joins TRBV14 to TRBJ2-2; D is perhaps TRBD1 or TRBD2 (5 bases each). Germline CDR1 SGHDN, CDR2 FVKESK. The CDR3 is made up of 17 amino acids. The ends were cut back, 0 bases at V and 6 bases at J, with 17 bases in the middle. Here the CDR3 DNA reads TGTGCCAGCAGCCAAGATCGTAGCAGGGAGAGGTCCGGGGAGCTGTTTTTT. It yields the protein CASSQDRSRERSGELFF.